These 12 T cell receptor beta chains were all obtained from the same sample, sequenced in a study of shared T cell receptors in the human thymus. Produced via immunoSEQ multiplex PCR; TCRdb's table is partial and in-frame only. The table records under 850,000 clones, around 89% of them present only once. The same sample was also studied in work on human thymus T cells.

Sequencing input: thymocytes. These receptors were obtained from a boy younger than two with a congenital heart defect.

The genes are TRBV27 and TRBJ1-2; D perhaps matches TRBD1 (5 bases). Trimming took 6 bases from V and 6 from J, leaving 14 bases between them. CDR1 MNHEY and CDR2 SMNVEV come from the germline V gene (reference sequence). The CDR3 consists of 13 residues. In DNA, the CDR3 is TGTGCCAGCAGCGGGGCGCGGGGGGATGGCTACACCTTC. The encoded protein is CASSGARGDGYTF.

V is TRBV19 and J is TRBJ1-5, with TRBD1 matching over 7 bases. Losses at the gene ends were 9 bases for V and 1 base for J; bases not matched to a gene: 21. CDR3 length equals 19 residues. Germline loops: CDR1 LNHDA, CDR2 SQIVND (reference sequence). The CDR3 nucleotides read TGTGCCAGCCGGGGGTCCGGGACAGTCCCATGGTGGAGCAATCAGCCCCAGCATTTT. Translating gives CASRGSGTVPWWSNQPQHF.

The V gene is TRBV2, the J gene TRBJ1-2; D remains unclear. Trimming took 4 bases from V and 7 from J, leaving 10 bases between them. Per germline, CDR1 SNHLY and CDR2 FYNNEI. CDR3 length: 12 amino acids. CDR3 DNA sequence: TGTGCCAGCAGTGTTCACAGTGGTGGCTACACCTTC. It translates to CASSVHSGGYTF. The entire variable domain, with the rest obtained from reference TRBV2 and TRBJ1-2, is as follows: EPEVTQTPSHQVTQMGQEVILRCVPISNHLYFYWYRQILGQKVEFLVSFYNNEISEKSEIFDDQFSVERPDGSNFTLKIRSTKLEDSAMYFCASSVHSGGYTFGSGTRLTVV.

V is TRBV19 and J is TRBJ2-7, with 7 bases aligning to TRBD1. Germline V gives CDR1 LNHDA, CDR2 SQIVND (reference sequence). The CDR3 extends over 14 amino acids. The junction had 2 bases not matched to a gene; V was cut back by 3 bases and J by 0 bases. The chain's CDR3 is CASSMDRSSYEQYF. The CDR3 DNA is TGTGCCAGTAGTATGGACAGGAGCTCCTACGAGCAGTACTTC.

V gene TRBV7-3 combines with J gene TRBJ2-3; 7 nucleotides align to TRBD2. The CDR3 extends over 14 amino acids. The V and J ends lost 5 bases and 1 base, in that order; junction bases with no gene match: 3. CDR1 and CDR2 (germline): SGHTA, FQGTGA. The CDR3 sequence: CASSPSGGTDTQYF. CDR3 sequence (DNA): TGTGCCAGCAGCCCTAGCGGAGGCACAGATACGCAGTATTTT.

The chain carries TRBV28 and TRBJ1-2; maybe TRBD1 (5 bases). This CDR3 has 12 amino acids. V lost 6 bases to trimming and J lost 4 bases, with 9 bases between them. Germline V CDR1 and CDR2: MDHEN, SYDVKM. The CDR3 protein is CASRGVSYGYTF. The CDR3 DNA is TGTGCCAGCAGAGGGGTTTCCTATGGCTACACCTTC.

CDR3 DNA: TGTGCCAGCAGCTTGCCGGGACCTCCGCGGGGCGGCTACACCTTC. It codes for CASSLPGPPRGGYTF. This chain connects TRBV7-9 to TRBJ1-2, with TRBD1 as a possible D gene (5 bases). The V end lost 3 bases, the J end lost 8 bases, and 19 bases lay between the germline ends. The CDR3 sequence is 15 residues long. CDR1 SEHNR and CDR2 FQNEAQ come from the germline V gene (reference sequence).

The V and J genes are TRBV30 and TRBJ2-7; perhaps TRBD1 as D (5 bases). The V end was cut by 5 bases, the J end by 3 bases, with 11 bases between. The CDR3 sequence is 12 residues long. Looked up from germline, CDR1 is GTSNPN and CDR2 is SVGIG (reference sequence). DNA of the CDR3: TGTGCCTGGGGGCAGGGATTCTACGAGCAGTACTTC. It encodes CAWGQGFYEQYF.

This chain uses TRBV27 with TRBJ1-1, with TRBD1 matching 9 bases. Germline loops: CDR1 MNHEY, CDR2 SMNVEV (reference sequence). J lost 6 bases, V lost 3 bases, and 11 bases had no gene match. CDR3 length equals 16 residues. CDR3 DNA sequence: TGTGCCAGCAGTTTGGGGACAGGGCCTGCTTACTCTGAAGCTTTCTTT. It codes for CASSLGTGPAYSEAFF.

The sample holds one count of this clone. The gene calls are TRBV10-2 and TRBJ1-1; no definite D call. Germline assignment: CDR1 WSHSY and CDR2 SAAADI. This CDR3 contains 14 residues. Trimming removed 3 bases at V and 8 bases at J, with 16 bases between. The CDR3 is CASSEVFVEAEAFF. The CDR3 DNA follows: TGCGCCAGCAGTGAAGTTTTCGTTGAGGCCGAAGCTTTCTTT.

This chain joins TRBV5-6 and TRBJ1-1, with a possible D match to TRBD1 (5 bases). The ends were cut back, 0 bases at V and 5 bases at J, with 11 bases in the middle. CDR3 length: 14 residues. Per the germline V gene, CDR1 is SGHDT and CDR2 is YYEEEE. CDR3 nucleotides: TGTGCCAGCAGCTTGGGACTGGGGGGTACTGAAGCTTTCTTT. Its translation: CASSLGLGGTEAFF.

The chain couples TRBV15 to TRBJ2-1; the match to TRBD2 covers 12 bases. CDR1 LNHNV and CDR2 YYDKDF come from the germline V gene (reference sequence). Trimming at V came to 1 base and at J to 2 bases, leaving 6 bases not matched to a gene. The CDR3 runs to 18 residues. This CDR3 is CATSRARLAGETYNEQFF. CDR3 nucleotides: TGTGCCACCAGCAGAGCGAGACTAGCGGGAGAAACCTACAATGAGCAGTTCTTC. The full variable domain, completed using reference TRBV15 and TRBJ2-1, is DAMVIQNPRYQVTQFGKPVTLSCSQTLNHNVMYWYQQKSSQAPKLLFHYYDKDFNNEADTPDNFQSRRPNTSFCFLDIRSPGLGDTAMYLCATSRARLAGETYNEQFFGPGTRLTVL.